This T cell receptor beta chain was found in a study of early T cells in non-severe SARS-CoV-2 infection. Whole-study context: Sequenced material consisted of bulk RNA (from unsorted whole blood), and chains were unpaired. General study findings and limits: Comparison of clonotypes with VDJdb favored anti-spike CD8 responses while missing private and CD4 specificities.

Attached unique molecular identifiers marked individual cDNA molecules. TCRdb processed the 5' RACE reads anew with MiXCR; each CDR3 protein has one entry. This table has about 110,000 distinct CDR3 sequences, about 12% appearing once. Trimming removed 1 base from V and 1 base from J; junction bases left unmatched: 4. The CDR3 runs 17 residues. From germline, CDR1 is SGHVS and CDR2 FNYEAQ. This clonotype was detected ten times or more. The antigen remains undetermined. Sequenced material: whole blood. This receptor was taken from an adult who was a healthcare worker with PCR-confirmed SARS-CoV-2 infection or an uninfected control (not recorded which). The rearrangement links TRBV7-6 to TRBJ2-2, with 9 bases aligning to TRBD2. The CDR3 loop reads CASSLVPAGGNTGELFF. The CDR3 DNA reads TGTGCCAGCAGCTTAGTCCCAGCGGGAGGGAACACCGGGGAGCTGTTTTTT.